Given below is one TCR beta chain in context. The data stem from a study of blood T cell repertoires in COVID-19. Study-wide context: Sources were T cells, B-cell-depleted T cells, or PBMCs; the material itself was cDNA or gDNA.

The method was immunoSEQ multiplex PCR; TCRdb's version includes in-frame clones alone and lacks a portion of them. Counted here are about 28,000 clones, 89% occurring once; the ten biggest clones make up about 48%. Germline loops: CDR1 WNHNN, CDR2 SYGVQD (reference sequence). V was shortened by 3 bases and J by 4 bases, with 9 bases between the two germline ends. This CDR3 has 13 residues. The material sequenced was peripheral blood. The chain is built from TRBV10-1 and TRBJ1-2; D gene ambiguous. This receptor was obtained from a human donor with acute or convalescent COVID-19. The donor label of this sample is uncertain. The CDR3 region has the DNA TGCGCCAGCAGTGAAGCGGCGAGCTATGGCTACACCTTC. This sequence encodes CASSEAASYGYTF.